This TCR beta chain was captured in a study of shared clonotypes between healthy human individuals. The method was immunoSEQ multiplex PCR; TCRdb's version includes in-frame clones alone and lacks a portion of them. This sample has about 2.4 million clones; under 95% occur once, and the top ten carry 0.36%. The CDR3 loop spans 15 amino acids. The V and J ends lost 3 bases and 5 bases respectively, with 13 bases between them. Looked up from germline, CDR1 is SGHAT and CDR2 is FQNNGV. Note on this clone: The sample has other DNA sequences that encode this CDR3 too.

Sequences were obtained from naive CD4+ T cells from PBMCs. Subset described: CD45RA+ positively selected. V is TRBV11-2 and J is TRBJ1-4, with no clear D. This receptor was obtained from a man aged 18 to 30 in good health. Some clones in this sample may be carry-over from other donors' samples. CDR3 sequence (DNA): TGTGCCAGCAGCTTGGTCTCACAGATGAATGAAAAACTGTTTTTT. It encodes CASSLVSQMNEKLFF.